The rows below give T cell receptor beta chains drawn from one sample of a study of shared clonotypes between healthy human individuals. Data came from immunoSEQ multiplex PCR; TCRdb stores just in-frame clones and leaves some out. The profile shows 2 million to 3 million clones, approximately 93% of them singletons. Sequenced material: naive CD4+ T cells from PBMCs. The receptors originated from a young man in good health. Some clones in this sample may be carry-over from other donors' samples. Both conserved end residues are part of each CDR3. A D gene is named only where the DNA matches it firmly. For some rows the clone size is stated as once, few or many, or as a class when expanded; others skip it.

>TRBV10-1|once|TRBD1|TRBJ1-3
CASTRLGTGMDTIYF
TGCGCCAGCACCCGTCTCGGGACAGGGATGGACACCATATATTTT
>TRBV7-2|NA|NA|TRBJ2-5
CASSVLGTQYF
TGTGCCAGCAGCGTCCTGGGGACCCAGTACTTC
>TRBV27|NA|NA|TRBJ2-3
CASKRGSSSDTQYF
TGTGCCAGCAAACGGGGGTCATCCTCAGATACGCAGTATTTT
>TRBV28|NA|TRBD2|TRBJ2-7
CASRSGGFESENYEQYF
TGTGCCAGCAGGTCGGGGGGATTTGAATCAGAGAACTACGAGCAGTACTTC
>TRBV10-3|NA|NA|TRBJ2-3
CAIRRGSGWKDTQYF
TGTGCCATCAGGAGGGGGAGCGGGTGGAAGGATACGCAGTATTTT
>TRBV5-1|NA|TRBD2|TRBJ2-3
CASSLSPAGGSTDTQYF
TGCGCCAGCAGCTTATCCCCAGCGGGAGGTAGCACAGATACGCAGTATTTT
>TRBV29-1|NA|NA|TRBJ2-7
CSVESDGASYEQYF
TGCAGCGTTGAATCGGACGGGGCATCCTACGAGCAGTACTTC
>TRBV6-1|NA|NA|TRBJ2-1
CASSEASGISYNEQFF
TGTGCCAGCAGTGAAGCGTCGGGGATTTCCTACAATGAGCAGTTCTTC
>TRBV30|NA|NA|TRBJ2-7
CAWSAQGTSEQYF
TGTGCCTGGAGCGCTCAGGGGACAAGCGAGCAGTACTTC
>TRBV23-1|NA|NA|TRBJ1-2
CAPRPEWNGYTF
TGCGCCCCTCGGCCGGAATGGAATGGCTACACCTTC
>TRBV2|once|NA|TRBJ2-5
CASSVLETQYF
TGTGCCAGCAGTGTGTTAGAGACCCAGTACTTC
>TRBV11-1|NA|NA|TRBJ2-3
CASSLMSVRTDTQYF
TGTGCCAGCAGCTTAATGAGCGTACGCACAGATACGCAGTATTTT
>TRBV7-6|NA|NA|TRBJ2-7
CASSSAVQATYEQYF
TGTGCCAGCAGCTCAGCGGTCCAGGCCACCTACGAGCAGTACTTC
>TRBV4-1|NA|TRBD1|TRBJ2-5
CASSQDGARGWTQYF
TGCGCCAGCAGCCAAGATGGGGCCAGGGGGTGGACCCAGTACTTC
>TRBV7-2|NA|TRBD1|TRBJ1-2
CASSRDRANYGYTF
TGTGCCAGCAGCCGGGACAGAGCTAACTATGGCTACACCTTC
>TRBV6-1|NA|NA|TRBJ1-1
CASSEGNGGTEAFF
TGTGCCAGCAGTGAGGGTAACGGGGGCACTGAAGCTTTCTTT